This T cell receptor beta chain was captured by sequencing in a study of blood T cell repertoires in COVID-19. As for the study in general: COVID-19 samples, acute and convalescent, were from the United States, Italy and Spain. From T cells, B-cell-depleted T cells, or PBMCs came the material, which was cDNA or gDNA.

Profiling relied on immunoSEQ multiplex PCR, and the TCRdb table lists in-frame clones only, not all of them. Counted here are around 400,000 clones, approximately 91% occurring once; the ten biggest clones make up about 1.5%. The study recruited exposed participants who had met a COVID-19 case within 2 weeks before entry. The source material was PBMCs or T cells enriched from blood (not recorded which). This sequence originates from a woman aged 18-30 years who had been exposed to COVID-19.

CDR3 nucleotide sequence: TGTGCCAGCAGTCAACCCCCGGGGACCCAGTACTTC. Encoded protein: CASSQPPGTQYF. V is TRBV11-2 and J is TRBJ2-5; D ambiguous. CDR3 length equals 12 residues. The V end lost 6 bases, the J end lost 7 bases, and 12 bases lay between the germline ends. Per the germline V gene, CDR1 is SGHAT and CDR2 is FQNNGV.